This T cell receptor (beta chain) is drawn from a study of cytomegalovirus exposure and HLA in healthy donors. V was shortened by 2 bases and J by 4 bases, with 9 bases between the two germline ends. The CDR3 loop spans 13 amino acids. Germline CDR1 reads SGHVS; CDR2 reads FNYEAQ. Here immunoSEQ multiplex PCR was the method, and the copy in TCRdb shows in-frame clones only, minus some. The sample records 140,000 to 150,000 clones, 94% being singletons. This sequence originates from a young man in good health and CMV-seropositive. J is TRBJ2-7 and V is TRBV7-6; no reliable D call. The sequencing sample was made of PBMCs. The chain's CDR3 is CASSLPGEYEQYF. CDR3 sequence (DNA): TGTGCCAGCAGCTTACCCGGAGAGTACGAGCAGTACTTC.